The 17 T cell receptor beta chains in this list originate from one sample, sequenced in a study of response to subunit inactivated influenza vaccine. TCRdb recomputed calls from the RT-PCR reads with MiXCR, one row per CDR3 protein. The profile shows hundreds of thousands of distinct CDR3 sequences, roughly 14% of them singletons. The input for sequencing was PBMCs from blood, taken 11 to 12 days after vaccination. These receptors originate from a man between 45 and 60 years old who received an inactivated influenza vaccine.

This clonotype was seen more than once but under ten times. The V gene is TRBV5-1, the J gene TRBJ1-1, with 7 bases fitting TRBD1. CDR3 size: 15 residues. Per the germline V gene, CDR1 is SGHRS and CDR2 is YFSETQ. Unmatched junction bases numbered 8, after V lost 4 bases and J lost 2 bases. In nucleotides, the CDR3 is TGCGCCAGCAGCCCAGGGGGGACAGCTAACACTGAAGCTTTCTTT. Translation gives CASSPGGTANTEAFF.

Only a few counts were recorded for this clonotype. The rearrangement joins TRBV5-1 to TRBJ1-2, with D perhaps TRBD1 (5 bases). The CDR3 runs to 15 residues. V was shortened by 0 bases and J by 7 bases, with 16 bases between the two germline ends. Germline CDR1 and CDR2: SGHRS and YFSETQ. Here the CDR3 DNA reads TGCGCCAGCAGCTTGGAAGGGGTTCTCTCTGGTGGCTACACCTTC. Protein product: CASSLEGVLSGGYTF.

In this sample, this clonotype turned up a few times. The chain is built from TRBV18 and TRBJ2-1; no clear D gene. Germline CDR1 and CDR2: KGHSH and LQKENI. This CDR3 contains 12 residues. V was cut by 1 base and J by 9 bases, with 7 bases left in between. CDR3 nucleotides: TGTGCCAGCTCACCACGGCGTGGTGAGCAGTTCTTC. Residues: CASSPRRGEQFF.

This rearrangement joins TRBV12-3 or TRBV12-4 to TRBJ2-7, with D uncertain. Trimming took off 2 bases at V and 2 bases at J, with 4 bases between the two ends. The CDR3 length is 12 residues. CDR3: CASSLFPYEQYF. Written as DNA, the CDR3 is TGTGCCAGCAGTTTATTTCCCTACGAGCAGTACTTC.

This clonotype was seen only a few times. The chain carries TRBV3-1 and TRBJ2-3; 9 positions agree with TRBD2. Germline lookup yields CDR1 LGHDT and CDR2 YNNKEL (reference sequence). The CDR3 has 15 residues. The trim removed 10 bases at V and 4 bases at J, leaving 12 bases unmatched. The DNA of the CDR3 is TGTGCCACCGTGTCCAGCGGGGGGAGTGCAGATACGCAGTATTTT. Translating it yields CATVSSGGSADTQYF.

The chain employs TRBV5-4 and TRBJ2-1; D unresolved. The germline V gene encodes CDR1 SGHNT and CDR2 YYREEE (reference sequence). CDR3 length: 17 amino acids. V dropped 0 bases and J dropped 0 bases, with 13 bases sitting between them. In DNA, the CDR3 is TGTGCCAGCAGCTTGGAGGTAGGGCGGATCTCCTACAATGAGCAGTTCTTC. Amino acid sequence: CASSLEVGRISYNEQFF. Full variable domain (outside the CDR3, taken from reference TRBV5-4 and TRBJ2-1): ETGVTQSPTHLIKTRGQQVTLRCSSQSGHNTVSWYQQALGQGPQFIFQYYREEENGRGNFPPRFSGLQFPNYSSELNVNALELDDSALYLCASSLEVGRISYNEQFFGPGTRLTVL.

The genes are TRBV12-3 or TRBV12-4 and TRBJ2-5; D may match TRBD1 or TRBD2 (5 bases each). The CDR3 runs 14 residues. V was trimmed by 3 bases and J by 4 bases, leaving 12 bases between them. This CDR3 reads CASSFEGSAETQYF. The CDR3 coding sequence is TGTGCCAGCAGTTTCGAGGGGAGCGCAGAGACCCAGTACTTC.

V is TRBV11-2 and J is TRBJ2-5; 7 bases map to TRBD2. With 5 bases clipped from V and 5 bases from J, the junction kept 8 bases outside the gene matches. Looked up from germline, CDR1 is SGHAT and CDR2 is FQNNGV. The CDR3 sequence is 14 residues long. The CDR3: CASSPSGVWETQYF. CDR3 nucleotide sequence: TGTGCCAGCAGCCCAAGCGGGGTTTGGGAGACCCAGTACTTC.

V gene TRBV20-1 combines with J gene TRBJ2-5, with 10 nucleotides matching TRBD2. The CDR3 sequence is 15 residues long. J lost 4 bases, V lost 8 bases, and 13 bases had no gene match. The germline V gene encodes CDR1 DFQATT and CDR2 SNEGSKA (reference sequence). The CDR3, as DNA: TGCAGTTCCTCGGGGAAGCGGGGGGGTGGAGAGACCCAGTACTTC. It encodes CSSSGKRGGGETQYF.

The rearrangement joins TRBV20-1 to TRBJ2-3; 13 nucleotides line up with TRBD2. The CDR3 is 16 amino acids. Germline CDR1 DFQATT, CDR2 SNEGSKA (reference sequence). The V and J ends lost 3 bases and 9 bases, in that order; junction bases with no gene match: 12. CDR3 amino acids: CSARPGTSGVQDTQYF. CDR3 DNA: TGCAGTGCTAGGCCCGGGACTAGCGGGGTCCAGGACACGCAGTATTTT.

This clonotype was counted only a few times. This chain joins TRBV4-2 and TRBJ2-3; no definite D call. The length of the CDR3 is 16 residues. Germline V CDR1 and CDR2: LGHNA, YNFKEQ. The V gene lost 4 bases and the J gene lost 3 bases, with 17 bases spanning the gap. The CDR3 nucleotides read TGTGCCAGCAGCCCCCGTCGCGGCCGGTCAACAGATACGCAGTATTTT. As protein: CASSPRRGRSTDTQYF.

The chain is built from TRBV20-1 and TRBJ2-3; D gene uncertain. The CDR3 is 14 amino acids. V was cut by 5 bases and J by 5 bases, with 17 bases left in between. Germline assignment: CDR1 DFQATT and CDR2 SNEGSKA (reference sequence). DNA for the CDR3: TGCAGTGCTGGTGGAAGGATTCCCGGAGATACGCAGTATTTT. Translation: CSAGGRIPGDTQYF.

The sample holds a few counts of this clonotype. The chain has TRBV3-1 and TRBJ2-3; TRBD1 or TRBD2 may be the D gene (5 bases each). The V and J ends lost 1 base and 0 bases respectively, with 11 bases between them. The CDR3 extends over 16 amino acids. Germline CDR1 and CDR2: LGHDT and YNNKEL (reference sequence). The CDR3 coding sequence is TGTGCCAGCAGCCAAGTTCTCGGGGCAAGCACAGATACGCAGTATTTT. Residues: CASSQVLGASTDTQYF.

This clonotype was picked up a small number of times. V and J are TRBV6-2 or TRBV6-3 and TRBJ2-3; 12 bases fit TRBD2. J was trimmed by 5 bases and V by 5 bases; bases with no gene match: 5. Germline assignment: CDR1 MNHEY and CDR2 SVGEGT. This CDR3 is 15 amino acids long. CDR3 DNA sequence: TGTGCCAGCAGTAGACTAGCGGGAGCGGTAGATACGCAGTATTTT. It specifies CASSRLAGAVDTQYF.

The CDR3 DNA follows: TGTGCCAGCGAAATCGGACAGGGGAACCGCAATGAGCAGTTCTTC. This codes for CASEIGQGNRNEQFF. V and J are TRBV7-9 and TRBJ2-1; 9 bases align to TRBD1. From germline, CDR1 is SEHNR and CDR2 FQNEAQ (reference sequence). V lost 8 bases, J lost 6 bases, and 11 bases stayed unmatched. This CDR3 comprises 15 residues.

Ten or more counts support this clonotype. The rearrangement joins TRBV7-2 to TRBJ2-2, with D perhaps assigned TRBD1 or TRBD2 (5 bases each). CDR1 is SGHTA, CDR2 FQGNSA, per germline. V was clipped by 4 bases and J by 0 bases, with 6 bases between them. The CDR3 length is 14 residues. CDR3 loop: CASSSGPNTGELFF. The CDR3 DNA reads TGTGCCAGCAGCTCGGGACCGAACACCGGGGAGCTGTTTTTT.

The chain has TRBV28 and TRBJ2-7; 10 bases align to TRBD2. Germline V gene lookup returns CDR1 MDHEN and CDR2 SYDVKM. The CDR3 runs 14 residues. V shed 5 bases, J shed 3 bases, and the junction held 4 bases outside the gene matches. CDR3 DNA sequence: TGTGCCAGCAGTGACCCTAGCGGGAGCTACGAGCAGTACTTC. Amino acid sequence: CASSDPSGSYEQYF.